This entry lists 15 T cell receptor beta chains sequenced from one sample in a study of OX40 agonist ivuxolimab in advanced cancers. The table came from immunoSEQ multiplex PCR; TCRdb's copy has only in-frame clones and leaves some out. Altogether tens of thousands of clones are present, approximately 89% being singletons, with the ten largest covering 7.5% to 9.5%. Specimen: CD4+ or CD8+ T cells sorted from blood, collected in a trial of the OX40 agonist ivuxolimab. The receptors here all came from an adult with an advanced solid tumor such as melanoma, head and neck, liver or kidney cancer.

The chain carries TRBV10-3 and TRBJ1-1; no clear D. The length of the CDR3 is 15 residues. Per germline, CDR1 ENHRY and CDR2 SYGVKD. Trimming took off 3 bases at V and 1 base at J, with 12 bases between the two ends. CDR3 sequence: CAISEIRTENTEAFF. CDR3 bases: TGTGCCATCAGTGAAATACGGACCGAGAACACTGAAGCTTTCTTT.

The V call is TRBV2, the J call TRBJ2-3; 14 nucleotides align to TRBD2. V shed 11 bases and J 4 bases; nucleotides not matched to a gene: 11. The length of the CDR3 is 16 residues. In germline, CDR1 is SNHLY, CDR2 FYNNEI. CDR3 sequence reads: CAPGGLAGGPPDTQYF. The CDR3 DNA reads TGTGCCCCAGGAGGACTAGCGGGAGGTCCGCCAGATACGCAGTATTTT.

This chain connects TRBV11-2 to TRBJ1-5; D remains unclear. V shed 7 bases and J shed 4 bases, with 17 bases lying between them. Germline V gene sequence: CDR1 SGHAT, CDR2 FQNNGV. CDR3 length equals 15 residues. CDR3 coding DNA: TGTGCCAGCACTGATGGTGTGGGGATTAATCAGCCCCAGCATTTT. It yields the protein CASTDGVGINQPQHF.

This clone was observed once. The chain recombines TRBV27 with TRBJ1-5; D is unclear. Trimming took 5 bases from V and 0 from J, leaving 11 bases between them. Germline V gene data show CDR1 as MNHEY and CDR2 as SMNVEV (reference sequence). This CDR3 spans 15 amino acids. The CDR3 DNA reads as TGTGCCAGCAGTCCTCAGGACTATAGCAATCAGCCCCAGCATTTT. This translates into CASSPQDYSNQPQHF.

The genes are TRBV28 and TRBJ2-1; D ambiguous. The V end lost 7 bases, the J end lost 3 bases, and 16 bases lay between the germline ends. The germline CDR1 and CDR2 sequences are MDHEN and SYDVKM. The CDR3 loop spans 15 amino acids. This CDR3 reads CASNGVPTLYNEQFF. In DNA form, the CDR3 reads TGTGCCAGCAATGGCGTTCCCACCCTCTACAATGAGCAGTTCTTC.

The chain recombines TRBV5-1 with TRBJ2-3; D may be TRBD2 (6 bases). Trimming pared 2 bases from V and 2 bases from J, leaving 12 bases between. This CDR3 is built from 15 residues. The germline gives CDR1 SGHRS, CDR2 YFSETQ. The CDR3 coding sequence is TGCGCCAGCAGCTTTTCCGGGGGAAACACAGATACGCAGTATTTT. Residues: CASSFSGGNTDTQYF.

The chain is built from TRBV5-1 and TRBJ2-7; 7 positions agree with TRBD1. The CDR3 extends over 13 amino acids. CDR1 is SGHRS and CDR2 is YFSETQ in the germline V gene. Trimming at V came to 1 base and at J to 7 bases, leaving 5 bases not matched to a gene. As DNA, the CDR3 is TGCGCCAGCAGCTTGACGACAGGGTTAGAGCAGTACTTC. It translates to CASSLTTGLEQYF. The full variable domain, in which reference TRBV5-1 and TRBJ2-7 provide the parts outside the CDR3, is KAGVTQTPRYLIKTRGQQVTLSCSPISGHRSVSWYQQTPGQGLQFLFEYFSETQRNKGNFPGRFSGRQFSNSRSEMNVSTLELGDSALYLCASSLTTGLEQYFGPGTRLTVT.

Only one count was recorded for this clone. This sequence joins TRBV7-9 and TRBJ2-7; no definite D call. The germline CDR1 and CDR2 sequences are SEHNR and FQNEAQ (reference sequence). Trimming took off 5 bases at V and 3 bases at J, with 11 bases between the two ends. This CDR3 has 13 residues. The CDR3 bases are TGTGCCAGCAGCCCAGGAGCCATCTACGAGCAGTACTTC. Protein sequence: CASSPGAIYEQYF.

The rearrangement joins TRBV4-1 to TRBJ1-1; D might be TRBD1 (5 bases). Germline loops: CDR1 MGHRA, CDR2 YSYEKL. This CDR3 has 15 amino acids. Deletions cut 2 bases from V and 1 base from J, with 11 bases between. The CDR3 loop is CASSQLVQGNTEAFF. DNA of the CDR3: TGCGCCAGCAGCCAACTAGTTCAGGGGAACACTGAAGCTTTCTTT.

CDR3 sequence reads: CASSLSVQNYGYTF. The DNA for the CDR3 is TGTGCCAGCAGTTTATCTGTTCAGAACTATGGCTACACCTTC. This chain uses TRBV27 with TRBJ1-2, with D unclear. Trimming cost V 0 bases and J 2 bases, with 7 bases left between them. Germline V gene sequence: CDR1 MNHEY, CDR2 SMNVEV (reference sequence). The CDR3 consists of 14 residues.

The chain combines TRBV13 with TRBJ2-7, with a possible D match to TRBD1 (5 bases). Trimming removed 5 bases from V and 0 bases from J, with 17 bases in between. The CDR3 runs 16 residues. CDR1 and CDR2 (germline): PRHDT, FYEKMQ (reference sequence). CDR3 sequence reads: CASSPADSASSYEQYF. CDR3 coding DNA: TGTGCCAGCAGCCCGGCAGACAGCGCCAGCTCCTACGAGCAGTACTTC.

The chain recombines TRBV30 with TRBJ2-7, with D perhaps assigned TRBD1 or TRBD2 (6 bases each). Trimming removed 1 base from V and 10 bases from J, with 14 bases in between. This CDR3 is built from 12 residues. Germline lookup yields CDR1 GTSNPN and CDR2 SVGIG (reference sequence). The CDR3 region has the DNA TGTGCCTGGAGTGGTGACGGGGGCAGTCAGTACTTC. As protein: CAWSGDGGSQYF.

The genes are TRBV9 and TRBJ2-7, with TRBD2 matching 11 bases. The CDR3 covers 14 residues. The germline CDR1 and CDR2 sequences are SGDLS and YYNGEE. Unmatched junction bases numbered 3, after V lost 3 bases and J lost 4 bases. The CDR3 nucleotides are TGTGCCAGCAGCGCACTAGCGGGAGAGTACGAGCAGTACTTC. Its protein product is CASSALAGEYEQYF.

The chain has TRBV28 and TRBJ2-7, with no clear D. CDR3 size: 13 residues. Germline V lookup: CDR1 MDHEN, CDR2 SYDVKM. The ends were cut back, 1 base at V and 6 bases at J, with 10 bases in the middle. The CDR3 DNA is TGTGCCAGCAGTTTATCCTCCCCACTCGAGCAGTACTTC. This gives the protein CASSLSSPLEQYF.

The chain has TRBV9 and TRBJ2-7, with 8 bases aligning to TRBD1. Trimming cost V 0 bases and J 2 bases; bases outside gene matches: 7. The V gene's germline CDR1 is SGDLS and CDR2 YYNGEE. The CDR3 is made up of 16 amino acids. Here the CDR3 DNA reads TGTGCCAGCAGCGTAGGAGGACAGGGAGGAACCTACGAGCAGTACTTC. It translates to CASSVGGQGGTYEQYF.